The 19 T cell receptor beta chains below were found in one sample sequenced in a study of shared clonotypes between healthy human individuals. Profiled with immunoSEQ multiplex PCR; TCRdb holds only in-frame clones, not every one. The profile covers some 500,000 clones, with less than 96% appearing a single time and about 0.054% taken by the ten largest. Sequenced input: naive CD4+ T cells sorted from blood. Specified subset: CD45RA+ positively selected. The receptors originated from a woman in her thirties in good health.

V gene TRBV6-5 combines with J gene TRBJ1-5; no firm D call. V was pared by 2 bases and J by 6 bases, with 8 bases between. In germline, CDR1 is MNHEY, CDR2 SVGAGI. This CDR3 has 13 residues. The CDR3 protein is CASSYHPTQPQHF. For the CDR3, the DNA is TGTGCCAGCAGTTACCACCCAACTCAGCCCCAGCATTTT.

The chain links TRBV5-1 to TRBJ2-7; 7 bases are a match to TRBD1. CDR1 is SGHRS, CDR2 YFSETQ, per germline. The CDR3 runs to 15 residues. The V gene end was trimmed by 4 bases and the J gene end by 2 bases; junction bases not matched to a gene: 9. The CDR3 spells CASSEGAGITYEQYF. The CDR3 DNA follows: TGCGCCAGCAGCGAGGGGGCCGGAATCACCTACGAGCAGTACTTC.

This chain connects TRBV2 to TRBJ2-1; 9 bases match TRBD1. Germline CDR1 is SNHLY and CDR2 is FYNNEI. There are 14 residues in the CDR3. Trimming took 5 bases from V and 7 from J; bases not matched to a gene: 6. The CDR3 reads CASSRGQGRNEQFF. The CDR3 nucleotides are TGTGCCAGCAGTCGGGGACAGGGTAGAAATGAGCAGTTCTTC.

The genes are TRBV6-1 and TRBJ2-1, with 12 bases fitting TRBD1. The CDR3 is 15 residues long. V was clipped by 0 bases and J by 7 bases; unmatched bases: 1. Germline assignment: CDR1 MNHNS and CDR2 SASEGT. The chain's CDR3 is CASSEAGQGANEQFF. CDR3 bases: TGTGCCAGCAGTGAAGCGGGACAGGGGGCAAATGAGCAGTTCTTC.

This clone was picked up a small number of times. The CDR3 spells CASSLAPGDEQYF. CDR3 coding DNA: TGTGCCAGCAGCTTAGCCCCCGGGGACGAGCAGTACTTC. The rearrangement joins TRBV7-7 to TRBJ2-7; a weak D match, TRBD2 (5 bases). This CDR3 comprises 13 residues. In germline, CDR1 is SSHAT, CDR2 FNYEAQ (reference sequence). Trimming shortened V by 0 bases and J by 5 bases, and 8 bases separated the two germline ends.

This chain connects TRBV28 to TRBJ2-6; D possibly corresponds to TRBD1 (5 bases). Germline values: CDR1 MDHEN, CDR2 SYDVKM. The CDR3 totals 14 residues. Trimming took off 8 bases at V and 0 bases at J, with 8 bases between the two ends. In DNA, the CDR3 is TGTGCCAGCCGACAGTCCTCTGGGGCCAACGTCCTGACTTTC. This gives the protein CASRQSSGANVLTF.

The chain recombines TRBV7-9 with TRBJ2-3, with 8 bases aligning to TRBD1. The germline V gene has CDR1 SEHNR and CDR2 FQNEAQ (reference sequence). Unmatched junction bases numbered 5, after V lost 4 bases and J lost 2 bases. CDR3 length equals 15 residues. CDR3 in amino acids: CASSSGQGTTDTQYF. CDR3 DNA: TGTGCCAGCAGCTCTGGACAGGGAACCACAGATACGCAGTATTTT.

The chain uses TRBV19 and TRBJ2-2, with 7 bases that match TRBD2. The J segment lost 2 bases and the V segment lost 4 bases, leaving 4 bases of the junction unmatched. CDR1 and CDR2 from the germline V gene are LNHDA and SQIVND (reference sequence). The length of the CDR3 is 15 residues. The CDR3 loop reads CASSKLALNTGELFF. The CDR3 DNA is TGTGCCAGTAGTAAACTAGCGCTCAACACCGGGGAGCTGTTTTTT.

V and J are TRBV29-1 and TRBJ2-1; 7 nucleotides line up with TRBD1. The germline CDR1 and CDR2 sequences are SQVTM and ANQGSEA. The ends lost 7 bases at V and 3 bases at J; junction bases unmatched: 9. The CDR3 has 14 residues. In DNA form, the CDR3 reads TGCAGCGCCACGAAGGACAGGAGCTACAATGAGCAGTTCTTC. Translating gives CSATKDRSYNEQFF.

This chain connects TRBV19 to TRBJ1-1; the match to TRBD1 covers 9 bases. In germline, CDR1 is LNHDA, CDR2 SQIVND (reference sequence). The CDR3 length is 15 residues. V trimming: 3 bases; J trimming: 6 bases; junction bases outside the gene matches: 8. The DNA for the CDR3 is TGTGCCAGTAGTATGGCGGGACAGGGAATTGCTGAAGCTTTCTTT. This translates into CASSMAGQGIAEAFF.

This clone appeared once. This chain joins TRBV19 and TRBJ1-1; 7 bases line up with TRBD1. Losses at the gene ends were 3 bases for V and 1 base for J; bases not matched to a gene: 14. The CDR3 is 18 amino acids. Germline values: CDR1 LNHDA, CDR2 SQIVND (reference sequence). The DNA for the CDR3 is TGTGCCAGTAGTATCCTGGACAGGACCATTGGATCGAACACTGAAGCTTTCTTT. This sequence encodes CASSILDRTIGSNTEAFF.

CDR3: CASSLGGTDYNEQFF. DNA of the CDR3: TGCGCCAGCAGCTTGGGAGGGACAGACTACAATGAGCAGTTCTTC. The chain links TRBV5-1 to TRBJ2-1, with 7 bases aligning to TRBD1. CDR3 length equals 15 residues. Germline V gene sequence: CDR1 SGHRS, CDR2 YFSETQ. With V trimmed by 0 bases and J by 3 bases, 3 bases remained unmatched. The full variable domain, completed using reference TRBV5-1 and TRBJ2-1, is KAGVTQTPRYLIKTRGQQVTLSCSPISGHRSVSWYQQTPGQGLQFLFEYFSETQRNKGNFPGRFSGRQFSNSRSEMNVSTLELGDSALYLCASSLGGTDYNEQFFGPGTRLTVL.

The chain employs TRBV5-1 and TRBJ1-4, with TRBD1 matching 7 bases. V dropped 3 bases and J dropped 3; count of bases not matched to a gene: 5. The germline gives CDR1 SGHRS, CDR2 YFSETQ. CDR3 size: 15 residues. CDR3 sequence: CASSSGDRPNEKLFF. CDR3 in DNA: TGCGCCAGCAGCTCCGGGGACAGACCTAATGAAAAACTGTTTTTT.

The gene calls are TRBV4-1 and TRBJ2-7; 8 bases are a match to TRBD2. The CDR3 consists of 16 residues. The V gene's germline CDR1 is MGHRA and CDR2 YSYEKL. The J segment lost 7 bases and the V segment lost 0 bases, leaving 11 bases of the junction unmatched. Here the CDR3 DNA reads TGCGCCAGCAGCCAAGAAGGCGGGAGGCATATGGGGGAGCAGTACTTC. As protein: CASSQEGGRHMGEQYF.

Remarks on this clone: Other DNA sequences in the same sample also yield this CDR3. This chain connects TRBV6-5 to TRBJ2-2, with D possibly matching TRBD2 (6 bases). The V gene's germline CDR1 is MNHEY and CDR2 SVGAGI. V was shortened by 4 bases and J by 5 bases, with 11 bases between the two germline ends. This CDR3 is built from 14 residues. Written as DNA, the CDR3 is TGTGCCAGCAGTTCGGGAGATCGGACCGGGGAGCTGTTTTTT. It yields the protein CASSSGDRTGELFF.

The chain joins TRBV30 to TRBJ2-2, with a possible D match to TRBD1 (5 bases). Germline CDR1 GTSNPN, CDR2 SVGIG (reference sequence). V was shortened by 5 bases and J by 6 bases, with 10 bases between the two germline ends. The CDR3 totals 12 residues. The CDR3 nucleotides read TGTGCCTGGGTACCAGGGCCCGGGGAGCTGTTTTTT. Amino acids: CAWVPGPGELFF.

The gene calls are TRBV28 and TRBJ2-6; 9 positions agree with TRBD1. The CDR3 extends over 18 amino acids. Germline CDR1 reads MDHEN; CDR2 reads SYDVKM. V trimming: 6 bases; J trimming: 2 bases; junction bases outside the gene matches: 11. This CDR3 reads CASRYGQGMRAGANVLTF. The DNA of the CDR3 is TGTGCCAGCAGGTACGGACAGGGGATGAGGGCTGGGGCCAACGTCCTGACTTTC. Based on the CDR3 plus reference TRBV28 and TRBJ2-6, the full variable domain is DVKVTQSSRYLVKRTGEKVFLECVQDMDHENMFWYRQDPGLGLRLIYFSYDVKMKEKGDIPEGYSVSREKKERFSLILESASTNQTSMYLCASRYGQGMRAGANVLTFGAGSRLTVL.

The chain uses TRBV7-9 and TRBJ1-2, with 7 nucleotides matching TRBD1. CDR1 is SEHNR and CDR2 is FQNEAQ in the germline V gene (reference sequence). CDR3 length: 18 residues. V lost 4 bases, J lost 4 bases, and 18 bases stayed unmatched. The CDR3 nucleotides read TGTGCCAGCAGCTCTCAAGGGGGCGTACCCCGTTCCCTCTATGGCTACACCTTC. Encoded protein: CASSSQGGVPRSLYGYTF.

The genes are TRBV28 and TRBJ2-3; D may be TRBD1 (6 bases). This CDR3 has 19 residues. From germline, CDR1 is MDHEN and CDR2 SYDVKM. V was trimmed by 4 bases and J by 2 bases, leaving 25 bases between them. The CDR3 region has the DNA TGTGCCAGCAGTTCCCCCCTGGGGGCGACAGGTCGGACCACAGATACGCAGTATTTT. Protein sequence: CASSSPLGATGRTTDTQYF.